This TCR beta chain was found in a study of T and B cells in COVID-19 patients. About the research overall: Critical illness requiring mechanical ventilation or extracorporeal membrane oxygenation affected about 65% of the 20 active-infection patients.

BIOMED2 TRB-A/B primer pools were used in multiplex TRB PCR. TCRdb used MiXCR to reprocess the multiplex PCR reads, holding one entry per CDR3 protein. The sample has around 15,000 distinct CDR3 sequences; 28% are singletons. This clonotype is medium-sized by share. Blood genomic DNA input for TRB amplification was about 240-550 ng. This CDR3 has 16 amino acids. Germline V gene data show CDR1 as SQVTM and CDR2 as ANQGSEA. After removal of 5 bases from V and 0 bases from J, the junction contained 4 bases not matched to a gene. The clonotype originates from a human donor who had recovered from COVID-19. The sample taken for sequencing was blood. The chain carries TRBV29-1 and TRBJ2-1; 13 nucleotides line up with TRBD2. The CDR3 region is CSVYGTSGVSYNEQFF. CDR3 coding DNA: TGCAGCGTTTATGGGACTAGCGGGGTCTCCTACAATGAGCAGTTCTTC.